This T cell receptor beta chain is drawn from a study of long-term antiretroviral therapy in people with HIV. Investigators performed immunoSEQ version v3.0 at survey level. The sequencing target was roughly 40,000-55,000 T-cell genomes per sample. Clones were read by immunoSEQ multiplex PCR, and TCRdb kept only the in-frame ones, dropping some. This table holds fewer than 40,000 clones, roughly 90% found once. This CDR3 has 13 amino acids. Per germline, CDR1 LNHDA and CDR2 SQIVND (reference sequence). Trimming left V 4 bases short and J 3 bases short, with 9 bases between. Per donor, at least one pre-ART and at least two post-ART PBMC samples were obtained. Cryopreserved PBMC, at about 0.95-10 million per sample, were present before DNA extraction.

The V call is TRBV19, the J call TRBJ1-1, with a tentative D call TRBD1 (6 bases). This receptor was identified in a woman aged 18-35 years with HIV. Sequenced here: unsorted PBMCs, sampled just before starting antiretroviral therapy. The CDR3 spells CASSSAGDTEAFF. As DNA, the CDR3 is TGTGCCAGTAGTAGTGCAGGGGACACTGAAGCTTTCTTT.